This TCR beta chain derives from a study of a mutant IDH1 vaccine in newly diagnosed glioma. The wider study: The patients received vaccinations eight times, in weeks 1, 3, 5, 7, 11, 15, 19 and 23. Once 4-6 weeks had passed after radiotherapy alone, vaccination started, or it started with temozolomide cycles. Patients previously underwent radiotherapy, temozolomide, or both, and most underwent both.

Of note for this clone: Its antigen is undetermined.

Time point here: week 23, last vaccination. Mutant IDH1 20-mer peptide, at 300 ug, made up each vaccine dose, with topical imiquimod. New IDH1-mutant, ATRX-lost WHO grade 3 or 4 astrocytomas occurred in donors. Sequencing was performed with immunoSEQ multiplex PCR; in TCRdb, only in-frame clones are kept and a portion is missing. The sample has 65,000 or so clones, approximately 84% seen once. Germline CDR1 is SGHDT and CDR2 is YYEEEE. V dropped 0 bases and J dropped 1 base, with 4 bases sitting between them. The CDR3 covers 13 residues. Here the sequenced sample was PBMCs, taken from a glioma patient whose treatment included an IDH1 peptide vaccine. This clonotype was obtained from a young man with glioma. This chain links TRBV5-6 with TRBJ1-2; D gene ambiguous. CDR3 loop: CASSLVRNYGYTF. Written as DNA, the CDR3 is TGTGCCAGCAGCTTGGTGCGTAACTATGGCTACACCTTC.